This TCR beta chain was sequenced during a study of blood T cell repertoires in COVID-19. Study-level background: Some COVID-19 samples were acute and others convalescent; all came from the United States, Italy and Spain. Nucleic acid was either cDNA or gDNA, and it came from T cells, B-cell-depleted T cells, or PBMCs.

In the original workflow: Reference gene primer amplification gave nucleated cell count estimates. Data came from immunoSEQ multiplex PCR; TCRdb stores just in-frame clones and leaves some out. V and J calls and clone size are copied from that table; D and trimming were computed from the DNA. The sample carries roughly 82,000 clones, 65% to 85% recorded once. The length of the CDR3 is 13 residues. Germline V CDR1 and CDR2: ENHRY, SYGVKD. The trim removed 6 bases at V and 2 bases at J, leaving 3 bases unmatched. The chain joins TRBV10-3 to TRBJ2-5; TRBD2 matches 7 bases. The TCR sequence derives from a woman aged 55-69 years with acute or convalescent COVID-19. Sequencing was done on a sample of peripheral blood. CDR3 region: CAISRRGQETQYF. Written as DNA, the CDR3 is TGTGCCATCAGCAGGCGGGGGCAAGAGACCCAGTACTTC.